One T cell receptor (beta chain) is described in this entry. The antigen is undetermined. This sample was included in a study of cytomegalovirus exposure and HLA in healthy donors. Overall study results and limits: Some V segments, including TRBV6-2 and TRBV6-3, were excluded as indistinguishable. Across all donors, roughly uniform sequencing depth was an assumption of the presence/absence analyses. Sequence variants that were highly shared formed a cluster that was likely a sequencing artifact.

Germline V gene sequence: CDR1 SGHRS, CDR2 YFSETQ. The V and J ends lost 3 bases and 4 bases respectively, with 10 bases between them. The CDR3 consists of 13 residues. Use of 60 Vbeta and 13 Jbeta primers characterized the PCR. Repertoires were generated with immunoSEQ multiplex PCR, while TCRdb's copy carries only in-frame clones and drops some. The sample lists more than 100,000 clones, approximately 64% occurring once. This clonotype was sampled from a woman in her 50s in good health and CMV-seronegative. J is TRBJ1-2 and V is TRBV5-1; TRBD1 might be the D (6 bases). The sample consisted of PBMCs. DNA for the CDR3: TGCGCCAGCAGCTCAGGACAGAGCTATGGCTACACCTTC. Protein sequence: CASSSGQSYGYTF.